The 30 T cell receptor beta chains reported below all come from one sample, sequenced in a study of blood T cell repertoires in COVID-19. Some clones are missing from TCRdb's copy, which holds only in-frame ones; the method was immunoSEQ multiplex PCR. The sample contains hundreds of thousands of clones, less than 90% of which appear only once. The sequencing input was PBMCs or T cells enriched from blood (not recorded which). These receptor sequences come from a woman in her thirties or forties who had recovered from COVID-19.

The gene calls are TRBV9 and TRBJ1-4; 8 bases fit TRBD1. There are 15 residues in the CDR3. The junction had 0 bases not matched to a gene; V was cut back by 0 bases and J by 2 bases. Germline V gives CDR1 SGDLS, CDR2 YYNGEE. The CDR3 nucleotides read TGTGCCAGCAGCGTAGGGACAGGGACTAATGAAAAACTGTTTTTT. Protein sequence: CASSVGTGTNEKLFF.

This clone turned up a few times. This sequence joins TRBV9 and TRBJ2-7; no firm D call. Germline CDR1 reads SGDLS; CDR2 reads YYNGEE. Trimming shortened V by 4 bases and J by 3 bases, and 8 bases separated the two germline ends. There are 12 residues in the CDR3. Here the CDR3 reads CASSQTDYEQYF. The CDR3 DNA is TGTGCCAGCAGCCAAACAGACTACGAGCAGTACTTC. The whole variable domain, remainder taken from reference TRBV9 and TRBJ2-7, is DSGVTQTPKHLITATGQRVTLRCSPRSGDLSVYWYQQSLDQGLQFLIQYYNGEERAKGNILERFSAQQFPDLHSELNLSSLELGDSALYFCASSQTDYEQYFGPGTRLTVT.

The chain has TRBV11-2 and TRBJ2-1, with D possibly being TRBD2 (6 bases). V was pared by 5 bases and J by 0 bases, with 14 bases between. Germline V CDR1 and CDR2: SGHAT, FQNNGV. The CDR3 consists of 16 residues. The CDR3 nucleotides are TGTGCCAGCAGCCAATCTTACGGGAGCTCCTACAATGAGCAGTTCTTC. Its translation: CASSQSYGSSYNEQFF.

J is TRBJ2-7 and V is TRBV7-2; 9 nucleotides line up with TRBD2. The CDR3 has 18 residues. With 0 bases clipped from V and 2 bases from J, the junction kept 11 bases outside the gene matches. Germline CDR1 and CDR2: SGHTA and FQGNSA. This CDR3 is CASSLARPSGTPTYEQYF. For the CDR3, the DNA is TGTGCCAGCAGCTTAGCGCGGCCTAGCGGGACACCGACCTACGAGCAGTACTTC.

This clone came up a few times. The chain couples TRBV7-2 to TRBJ2-1; 8 bases agree with TRBD2. Per germline, CDR1 SGHTA and CDR2 FQGNSA. This CDR3 comprises 14 residues. V lost 1 base to trimming and J lost 9 bases; unmatched junction nucleotides: 5. As DNA, the CDR3 is TGTGCCAGCAGCTTAGGGCTAGCGGGTAGTGAGCAGTTCTTC. This gives the protein CASSLGLAGSEQFF.

The rearrangement joins TRBV11-2 to TRBJ1-1; TRBD1 might be the D (6 bases). Germline CDR1 is SGHAT and CDR2 is FQNNGV. The germline V and J ends were trimmed by 1 base and 7 bases, with 10 bases remaining between them. CDR3 length: 13 amino acids. The CDR3 coding sequence is TGTGCCAGCAGCTTAGGGCGGACAGATGAAGCTTTCTTT. It codes for CASSLGRTDEAFF.

This sequence joins TRBV28 and TRBJ2-7, with 9 bases fitting TRBD2. V was pared by 6 bases and J by 0 bases, with 6 bases of the junction left unmatched. Germline V gene lookup returns CDR1 MDHEN and CDR2 SYDVKM. This CDR3 spans 15 amino acids. CDR3 sequence reads: CASRPLAGPSYEQYV. The DNA of the CDR3 is TGTGCCAGCAGACCTCTAGCGGGACCCTCCTACGAGCAGTACGTC.

V and J are TRBV30 and TRBJ2-7; 8 bases are a match to TRBD1. The V and J ends lost 5 bases and 5 bases, in that order; junction bases with no gene match: 5. The CDR3 has 12 amino acids. Germline-derived CDR1 and CDR2 are GTSNPN and SVGIG (reference sequence). In DNA form, the CDR3 reads TGTGCCTGGGCGACAGGGGTTGACGAGCAGTACTTC. It codes for CAWATGVDEQYF.

CDR3 sequence reads: CASSLGPRGNTIYF. The CDR3, as DNA: TGTGCCAGCAGTTTAGGCCCCCGCGGGAACACCATATATTTT. V is TRBV28 and J is TRBJ1-3; D call uncertain. CDR1 and CDR2 (germline): MDHEN, SYDVKM. Trimming cost V 2 bases and J 7 bases, with 12 bases left between them. This CDR3 is built from 14 residues.

CDR3 sequence (DNA): TGTGCCAGCTCAGCAAGGGACAGGGGCTCGGACGAGCAGTACTTC. This sequence encodes CASSARDRGSDEQYF. This chain joins TRBV18 and TRBJ2-7, with TRBD1 identical over 10 bases. Germline loops: CDR1 KGHSH, CDR2 LQKENI. The CDR3 totals 15 residues. The V and J ends lost 5 bases and 5 bases, in that order; junction bases with no gene match: 9. The full variable domain, rest sourced from reference TRBV18 and TRBJ2-7, is NAGVMQNPRHLVRRRGQEARLRCSPMKGHSHVYWYRQLPEEGLKFMVYLQKENIIDESGMPKERFSAEFPKEGPSILRIQQVVRGDSAAYFCASSARDRGSDEQYFGPGTRLTVT.

The chain recombines TRBV11-3 with TRBJ1-1; tentatively, D is TRBD1 (5 bases). CDR1 SGHNT and CDR2 YENEEA come from the germline V gene. Trimming shortened V by 0 bases and J by 7 bases, and 9 bases separated the two germline ends. The CDR3 is 13 residues long. The CDR3 loop is CASSLDSGGEAFF. For the CDR3, the DNA is TGTGCCAGCAGCTTAGATTCCGGGGGTGAAGCTTTCTTT.

This rearrangement joins TRBV24-1 to TRBJ2-3; perhaps TRBD1 as D (5 bases). Germline V gene lookup returns CDR1 KGHDR and CDR2 SFDVKD. With 0 bases removed from V and 4 bases from J, the gap between germline ends came to 7 bases. This CDR3 has 14 amino acids. The DNA for the CDR3 is TGTGCCACCAGTGATTTGGTCAGGGCAGATACGCAGTATTTT. The encoded protein is CATSDLVRADTQYF.

CDR3 protein: CASRLSAGVLLYF. CDR3 nucleotides: TGTGCAAGTCGCTTAAGTGCCGGTGTACTGCTGTACTTC. This chain joins TRBV12-2 and TRBJ2-4; the DNA was not used to check the table's D call, TRBD2. TRBV12-2 represents a pseudogene. This CDR3 is built from 13 residues.

The V call is TRBV27, the J call TRBJ2-7; weak D call: TRBD2 (5 bases). V lost 6 bases and J 2 bases, leaving 17 bases between the germline ends. The germline V gene encodes CDR1 MNHEY and CDR2 SMNVEV (reference sequence). The CDR3 runs to 15 residues. The CDR3 sequence: CASSPRGSGAYEQYF. The CDR3, as DNA: TGTGCCAGCAGCCCGCGTGGGAGTGGAGCCTACGAGCAGTACTTC.

The chain is built from TRBV3-1 (or the pseudogene TRBV3-2) and TRBJ2-1; TRBD2 matches 9 bases. Losses at the gene ends were 7 bases for V and 10 bases for J; bases not matched to a gene: 5. Germline CDR1 and CDR2: LGHDT and YNNKEL (reference sequence). The length of the CDR3 is 12 residues. The CDR3 is CASTLAGAEQFF. The CDR3 DNA reads as TGTGCCAGCACCTTAGCGGGAGCCGAGCAGTTCTTC.

V usage is TRBV6-2 or TRBV6-3 and J usage is TRBJ1-4; D is ambiguous. Trimming cost V 3 bases and J 5 bases, with 10 bases left between them. The length of the CDR3 is 14 residues. The germline V gene has CDR1 MNHEY and CDR2 SVGEGT. Written as DNA, the CDR3 is TGTGCCAGCAGTTATGTCGGGAAGAATGAAAAACTGTTTTTT. Its translation: CASSYVGKNEKLFF.

The rearrangement uses TRBV4-1 and TRBJ2-7; a possible D gene is TRBD1 (5 bases). The germline V gene has CDR1 MGHRA and CDR2 YSYEKL. This CDR3 is 15 amino acids long. Between the trimmed V and J ends, which lost 1 base and 3 bases, there was a span of 13 bases. This CDR3 is CASSQVSGLSYEQYF. CDR3 bases: TGCGCCAGCAGCCAAGTATCAGGGTTGAGCTACGAGCAGTACTTC.

The rearrangement joins TRBV7-3 to TRBJ1-4; no definite D call. In germline, CDR1 is SGHTA, CDR2 FQGTGA. The CDR3 sequence is 15 residues long. Trimming pared 3 bases from V and 3 bases from J, leaving 11 bases between. CDR3 protein: CASSLTGGSNEKLFF. CDR3 DNA: TGTGCCAGCAGCTTGACTGGTGGGTCTAATGAAAAACTGTTTTTT.

The CDR3 DNA sequence: TGTGCCAGCAGTGCGTTCGTAGTTGAAATGAATGAGCAGTTCTTC. Protein sequence: CASSAFVVEMNEQFF. The chain joins TRBV9 to TRBJ2-1; D gene ambiguous. Germline V CDR1 and CDR2: SGDLS, YYNGEE. V was pared by 5 bases and J by 7 bases, with 19 bases between. The length of the CDR3 is 15 residues.

The rearrangement uses TRBV5-1 and TRBJ2-5, with TRBD1 matching 7 bases. V shed 4 bases and J 2 bases; nucleotides not matched to a gene: 8. Germline CDR1 reads SGHRS; CDR2 reads YFSETQ. This CDR3 region has 15 residues. CDR3 in DNA: TGCGCCAGCAGCACCGGGACAGAGCGACAAGAGACCCAGTACTTC. This encodes CASSTGTERQETQYF.

This chain joins TRBV3-1 (or the pseudogene TRBV3-2) and TRBJ2-3; D is unresolved. The germline V gene has CDR1 LGHDT and CDR2 YNNKEL (reference sequence). The CDR3 has 14 amino acids. V dropped 1 base and J dropped 6 bases, with 11 bases sitting between them. The DNA of the CDR3 is TGTGCCAGCAGCCAAGGGTGGGCCGCGGATACGCAGTATTTT. Protein sequence: CASSQGWAADTQYF.

The table lists this clone with many counts. The chain is built from TRBV5-1 and TRBJ1-2; tentatively, D is TRBD1 (5 bases). This CDR3 has 14 residues. With 2 bases removed from V and 4 bases from J, the gap between germline ends came to 12 bases. CDR1 is SGHRS and CDR2 is YFSETQ in the germline V gene. The CDR3 loop is CASSLGGAAYGYTF. In nucleotides, the CDR3 is TGCGCCAGCAGCTTAGGAGGGGCTGCCTATGGCTACACCTTC.

The chain uses TRBV7-2 and TRBJ2-1; D not certain. Trimming left V 5 bases short and J 6 bases short, with 23 bases between. The CDR3 spans 17 residues. CDR1 SGHTA and CDR2 FQGNSA come from the germline V gene. CDR3 nucleotide sequence: TGTGCCAGCAGCCTTCCCCGTCGAGAACTGGCGGTCAATGAGCAGTTCTTC. This sequence encodes CASSLPRRELAVNEQFF. The variable domain in full, completed from reference TRBV7-2 and TRBJ2-1, reads GAGVSQSPSNKVTEKGKDVELRCDPISGHTALYWYRQSLGQGLEFLIYFQGNSAPDKSGLPSDRFSAERTGGSVSTLTIQRTQQEDSAVYLCASSLPRRELAVNEQFFGPGTRLTVL.

Judged by abundance, this clone is medium-sized. CDR3: CASSLDRYLNQPQHF. CDR3 sequence (DNA): TGTGCCAGCAGCTTAGATAGATACCTAAATCAGCCCCAGCATTTT. The chain combines TRBV7-2 with TRBJ1-5, with D uncertain. CDR1 is SGHTA and CDR2 is FQGNSA in the germline V gene. The CDR3 has 15 amino acids. The V gene lost 1 base and the J gene lost 4 bases, with 11 bases spanning the gap.

This clone was found once. The rearrangement joins TRBV19 to TRBJ2-1, with D possibly being TRBD1 (6 bases). The CDR3 sequence is 15 residues long. Germline CDR1 and CDR2: LNHDA and SQIVND (reference sequence). The V and J ends lost 3 bases and 10 bases respectively, with 19 bases between them. The CDR3, as DNA: TGTGCCAGTAGTATCCCTATCCTCAGGGGTGGAGAGCAGTTCTTC. Translation: CASSIPILRGGEQFF.

J is TRBJ2-3 and V is TRBV7-6; 8 bases agree with TRBD2. The CDR3 is made up of 15 amino acids. The V segment lost 7 bases and the J segment 1 base; nucleotides outside the gene matches: 7. Germline values: CDR1 SGHVS, CDR2 FNYEAQ. The CDR3 protein is CASTNGGEGTDTQYF. CDR3 coding DNA: TGTGCCAGCACCAACGGGGGGGAGGGCACAGATACGCAGTATTTT.

The V and J genes are TRBV19 and TRBJ1-6, with TRBD1 as a possible D gene (6 bases). With 8 bases removed from V and 3 bases from J, the gap between germline ends came to 8 bases. From germline, CDR1 is LNHDA and CDR2 SQIVND (reference sequence). This CDR3 has 13 amino acids. CDR3 nucleotide sequence: TGTGCCAGTGCGGACAGCTATAATTCACCCCTCCACTTT. This gives the protein CASADSYNSPLHF. The whole variable domain, remainder taken from reference TRBV19 and TRBJ1-6, is DGGITQSPKYLFRKEGQNVTLSCEQNLNHDAMYWYRQDPGQGLRLIYYSQIVNDFQKGDIAEGYSVSREKKESFPLTVTSAQKNPTAFYLCASADSYNSPLHFGNGTRLTVT.

This sequence joins TRBV7-4 and TRBJ1-1; 7 bases fit TRBD1. With V trimmed by 5 bases and J by 5 bases, 14 bases remained unmatched. Germline lookup yields CDR1 SGHVT and CDR2 SQSDAQ. The CDR3 consists of 16 residues. CDR3 nucleotide sequence: TGTGCCAGCAGCGTACCCAAGGGGGCGCCCAGGACTGAAGCTTTCTTT. It is translated as CASSVPKGAPRTEAFF.

The gene calls are TRBV15 and TRBJ1-1; 7 bases are a match to TRBD1. The CDR3 is made up of 14 amino acids. Germline values: CDR1 LNHNV, CDR2 YYDKDF (reference sequence). The V and J ends lost 4 bases and 1 base, in that order; junction bases with no gene match: 3. CDR3 region: CATSMGQRNTEAFF. The CDR3 bases are TGTGCCACCAGCATGGGACAGAGGAACACTGAAGCTTTCTTT.

The chain uses TRBV29-1 and TRBJ1-1; perhaps TRBD1 as D (6 bases). The CDR3 loop spans 15 amino acids. The V end was cut by 6 bases, the J end by 2 bases, with 19 bases between. From germline, CDR1 is SQVTM and CDR2 ANQGSEA. In nucleotides, the CDR3 is TGCAGCGTAAGAACCGGGACAAGTTCTAACACTGAAGCTTTCTTT. It specifies CSVRTGTSSNTEAFF.